The rows below give T cell receptor beta chains drawn from one sample of a study of cytotoxic CD8 clonotypes in ibrutinib-treated CLL. Produced via immunoSEQ multiplex PCR; TCRdb's table is partial and in-frame only. The data contain around 20,000 clones, more than 65% of them singletons. The sample was PBMCs, taken before ibrutinib treatment. The receptors were sampled from a human donor with chronic lymphocytic leukemia. Both conserved end residues are part of each CDR3. A D gene is named only where the DNA matches it firmly. Rows may omit the clone size; those that give it use once, few, many or a size class.

d_gene: -; j_gene: TRBJ2-3; v_gene: TRBV2; len: 16; abundance: once; CDR3aa: CASRGVVRGGTDTQYF; CDR3nt: TGTGCCAGCAGGGGGGTTGTCAGGGGCGGCACAGATACGCAGTATTTT
d_gene: TRBD1; j_gene: TRBJ2-7; v_gene: TRBV4-2; len: 15; abundance: -; CDR3aa: CASSQFTGASYEQYF; CDR3nt: TGTGCCAGCAGCCAATTCACAGGGGCTTCCTACGAGCAGTACTTC
d_gene: -; j_gene: TRBJ2-3; v_gene: TRBV5-1; len: 15; abundance: -; CDR3aa: CASSLDGQRTDTQYF; CDR3nt: TGCGCCAGCAGCTTGGACGGACAGCGCACAGATACGCAGTATTTT
d_gene: -; j_gene: TRBJ1-2; v_gene: TRBV19; len: 15; abundance: -; CDR3aa: CASSIRQARNYGYTF; CDR3nt: TGTGCCAGTAGTATCCGACAGGCTCGGAACTATGGCTACACCTTC
d_gene: -; j_gene: TRBJ1-4; v_gene: TRBV19; len: 11; abundance: -; CDR3aa: CASSTFFRLFF; CDR3nt: TGTGCCAGTAGTACCTTTTTCAGGCTGTTTTTT
d_gene: TRBD2; j_gene: TRBJ2-1; v_gene: TRBV10-3; len: 19; abundance: -; CDR3aa: CAISESGTSGGYSYNEQFF; CDR3nt: TGTGCCATCAGTGAGTCGGGGACTAGCGGGGGTTACTCCTACAATGAGCAGTTCTTC
d_gene: -; j_gene: TRBJ2-7; v_gene: TRBV28; len: 15; abundance: once; CDR3aa: CASSLYRTPSYEQYF; CDR3nt: TGTGCCAGCAGTTTATACAGAACACCATCCTACGAGCAGTACTTC
d_gene: -; j_gene: TRBJ2-7; v_gene: TRBV9; len: 13; abundance: -; CDR3aa: CASGRGAAYEQYF; CDR3nt: TGTGCCAGCGGCAGGGGAGCAGCCTACGAGCAGTACTTC
d_gene: TRBD1; j_gene: TRBJ1-3; v_gene: TRBV2; len: 16; abundance: -; CDR3aa: CASSLGQARSGNTIYF; CDR3nt: TGTGCCAGCAGCTTAGGACAGGCCCGCTCTGGAAACACCATATATTTT
d_gene: TRBD1; j_gene: TRBJ1-1; v_gene: TRBV15; len: 19; abundance: -; CDR3aa: CATSRGGGQGAVADTEAFF; CDR3nt: TGTGCCACCAGCAGAGGGGGGGGCCAGGGGGCTGTGGCGGACACTGAAGCTTTCTTT
d_gene: -; j_gene: TRBJ2-4; v_gene: TRBV4-3; len: 17; abundance: -; CDR3aa: CASSQDWNPGAKNIQYF; CDR3nt: TGCGCCAGCAGCCAAGATTGGAACCCTGGGGCCAAAAACATTCAGTACTTC
d_gene: -; j_gene: TRBJ2-7; v_gene: TRBV7-2; len: 14; abundance: once; CDR3aa: CASSPGLSNYEQYF; CDR3nt: TGTGCCAGCAGCCCGGGACTCTCAAACTACGAGCAGTACTTC
d_gene: TRBD2; j_gene: TRBJ2-3; v_gene: TRBV6-5; len: 15; abundance: -; CDR3aa: CASSPTSGVTDTQYF; CDR3nt: TGTGCCAGCAGTCCCACTAGCGGGGTCACAGATACGCAGTATTTT
d_gene: -; j_gene: TRBJ1-3; v_gene: TRBV10-3; len: 17; abundance: once; CDR3aa: CAISANPGGPSGNTIYF; CDR3nt: TGTGCCATCAGCGCTAACCCTGGCGGGCCCTCTGGAAACACCATATATTTT
d_gene: -; j_gene: TRBJ1-5; v_gene: TRBV18; len: 14; abundance: -; CDR3aa: CASSPLDPNQPQHF; CDR3nt: TGTGCCAGCTCGCCGTTAGACCCCAATCAGCCCCAGCATTTT
d_gene: -; j_gene: TRBJ2-3; v_gene: TRBV11-1; len: 14; abundance: -; CDR3aa: CASSLGGGGDTQYF; CDR3nt: TGTGCCAGCAGCTTAGGAGGGGGAGGGGATACGCAGTATTTT
d_gene: -; j_gene: TRBJ2-2; v_gene: TRBV7-9; len: 16; abundance: -; CDR3aa: CASSLVRGRYTGELFF; CDR3nt: TGTGCCAGCAGCTTAGTTCGGGGGCGGTACACCGGGGAGCTGTTTTTT
d_gene: TRBD1; j_gene: TRBJ1-1; v_gene: TRBV11-2; len: 14; abundance: -; CDR3aa: CASSSRDRTLVAFF; CDR3nt: TGTGCCAGCAGCTCCCGGGACAGGACTTTGGTAGCTTTCTTT
d_gene: -; j_gene: TRBJ1-5; v_gene: TRBV12-2; len: 16; abundance: once; CDR3aa: CASRGTGEEASQPQHF; CDR3nt: TGTGCAAGTCGGGGGACAGGGGAGGAGGCAAGTCAGCCCCAGCATTTT
d_gene: -; j_gene: TRBJ1-1; v_gene: TRBV6-6; len: 14; abundance: -; CDR3aa: CASSYREGGTEAFF; CDR3nt: TGTGCCAGCAGTTACAGGGAGGGGGGCACTGAAGCTTTCTTT
d_gene: -; j_gene: TRBJ2-2; v_gene: TRBV19; len: 14; abundance: few; CDR3aa: CASTDGVMTGELFF; CDR3nt: TGTGCCAGCACGGACGGCGTGATGACCGGGGAGCTGTTTTTT
d_gene: -; j_gene: TRBJ2-3; v_gene: TRBV6-1; len: 14; abundance: once; CDR3aa: CASKEVGDTDTQYF; CDR3nt: TGTGCCAGCAAGGAGGTGGGCGACACAGATACGCAGTATTTT
d_gene: TRBD1; j_gene: TRBJ2-7; v_gene: TRBV10-3; len: 13; abundance: -; CDR3aa: CAVNRDRDAEQYF; CDR3nt: TGTGCCGTAAACCGGGACAGGGATGCCGAGCAGTACTTC
d_gene: -; j_gene: TRBJ1-4; v_gene: TRBV6-6; len: 15; abundance: -; CDR3aa: CASSYGGGLNEKLFF; CDR3nt: TGTGCCAGCAGTTACGGCGGGGGGCTTAATGAAAAACTGTTTTTT
d_gene: TRBD1; j_gene: TRBJ2-5; v_gene: TRBV7-7; len: 14; abundance: -; CDR3aa: CASSSQGVQETQYF; CDR3nt: TGTGCCAGCAGCTCCCAGGGGGTACAAGAGACCCAGTACTTC
d_gene: -; j_gene: TRBJ2-7; v_gene: TRBV9; len: 15; abundance: -; CDR3aa: CASSAEGGRPVEQYF; CDR3nt: TGTGCCAGCAGCGCGGAGGGGGGACGGCCCGTCGAGCAGTACTTC
d_gene: -; j_gene: TRBJ1-5; v_gene: TRBV28; len: 14; abundance: -; CDR3aa: CASRIDGSNQPQHF; CDR3nt: TGTGCCAGCAGGATTGACGGTAGCAATCAGCCCCAGCATTTT
d_gene: -; j_gene: TRBJ2-1; v_gene: TRBV15; len: 14; abundance: -; CDR3aa: CATSLGGTDNEQFF; CDR3nt: TGTGCCACCAGCCTAGGGGGAACTGACAATGAGCAGTTCTTC
d_gene: TRBD1; j_gene: TRBJ1-3; v_gene: TRBV19; len: 17; abundance: -; CDR3aa: CASSNLPGTATGNTIYF; CDR3nt: TGTGCCAGTAGTAACCTCCCCGGGACAGCCACTGGAAACACCATATATTTT
d_gene: -; j_gene: TRBJ1-4; v_gene: TRBV27; len: 15; abundance: -; CDR3aa: CASSRWMGEGEKLFF; CDR3nt: TGTGCCAGCAGCCGATGGATGGGGGAGGGTGAAAAACTGTTTTTT
d_gene: -; j_gene: TRBJ1-5; v_gene: TRBV7-2; len: 13; abundance: -; CDR3aa: CASSERGGQPQHF; CDR3nt: TGTGCCAGCAGCGAGAGGGGTGGTCAGCCCCAGCATTTT
d_gene: -; j_gene: TRBJ1-1; v_gene: TRBV5-1; len: 15; abundance: -; CDR3aa: CASAPGGGANTEAFF; CDR3nt: TGCGCCAGCGCCCCGGGGGGGGGCGCGAACACTGAAGCTTTCTTT
d_gene: -; j_gene: TRBJ1-1; v_gene: TRBV5-1; len: 13; abundance: -; CDR3aa: CASSSSLNTEAFF; CDR3nt: TGCGCCAGCAGCTCCAGTCTGAACACTGAAGCTTTCTTT
d_gene: -; j_gene: TRBJ1-1; v_gene: TRBV30; len: 13; abundance: -; CDR3aa: CAWSYGVVTEAFF; CDR3nt: TGTGCCTGGAGTTACGGGGTGGTGACTGAAGCTTTCTTT
d_gene: -; j_gene: TRBJ1-1; v_gene: TRBV15; len: 14; abundance: -; CDR3aa: CATSRTRGNTEAFF; CDR3nt: TGTGCCACCAGCAGAACCAGGGGGAACACTGAAGCTTTCTTT
d_gene: -; j_gene: TRBJ2-7; v_gene: TRBV6-6; len: 13; abundance: -; CDR3aa: CASSYSGDYEQYF; CDR3nt: TGTGCCAGCAGTTACTCGGGAGACTACGAGCAGTACTTC
d_gene: TRBD1; j_gene: TRBJ2-7; v_gene: TRBV7-2; len: 15; abundance: -; CDR3aa: CASTKDRASSYEQYF; CDR3nt: TGTGCCAGCACAAAAGACAGGGCGAGCTCCTACGAGCAGTACTTC
d_gene: TRBD1; j_gene: TRBJ1-1; v_gene: TRBV7-9; len: 15; abundance: -; CDR3aa: CASSGRGRGSGEAFF; CDR3nt: TGTGCCAGCAGCGGGAGGGGGCGCGGGAGTGGTGAAGCTTTCTTT
d_gene: TRBD2; j_gene: TRBJ2-2; v_gene: TRBV27; len: 16; abundance: few; CDR3aa: CASSRWGGVRTGELFF; CDR3nt: TGTGCCAGCAGTCGGTGGGGGGGAGTCAGAACCGGGGAGCTGTTTTTT
d_gene: TRBD1; j_gene: TRBJ1-4; v_gene: TRBV5-1; len: 14; abundance: -; CDR3aa: CASSPDRVEEKLFF; CDR3nt: TGCGCCAGCAGCCCGGACAGGGTTGAAGAAAAACTGTTTTTT